A selection of T cell receptor beta chains follows, all from one sample in a study of T cell responses to AZD1222 COVID-19 vaccine. Here immunoSEQ multiplex PCR was the method, and the copy in TCRdb shows in-frame clones only, minus some. The data contain over 130,000 clones, more than 85% of them singletons. The material was peripheral blood, obtained on day 0 of AZD1222 vaccination. These receptors were taken from an adult in good health. CDR3s include the opening cysteine and the closing phenylalanine or tryptophan. D genes are given only for firm matches. Not every row has a clone size; where given, it reads once, few, many or a size class.

-,-,TRBJ1-1,TRBV19,TGTGCCAGTAGTATTCGGGGGCCAGGAACTTCGAACACTGAAGCTTTCTTT,CASSIRGPGTSNTEAFF
-,-,TRBJ2-1,TRBV11-2,TGTGCCAGCAGCCGAGGGGGGACCCCTAGCTCCTACAATGAGCAGTTCTTC,CASSRGGTPSSYNEQFF
-,-,TRBJ1-1,TRBV3-1/TRBV3-2,TGTGCCAGCAGCCAATGGGGGCCCACTGAAGCTTTCTTT,CASSQWGPTEAFF
TRBD1,-,TRBJ1-2,TRBV27,TGTGCCAGCAGTTTATCTCATACAGGGGCTTCGTTGGATGGCTACACCTTC,CASSLSHTGASLDGYTF
-,-,TRBJ2-2,TRBV5-1,TGCGCCAGCAGCTTGAAACAGACGAACACCGGGGAGCTGTTTTTT,CASSLKQTNTGELFF
-,-,TRBJ1-1,TRBV7-8,TGTGCCAGCAGCTCAAGCGGCGTGAACACTGAAGCTTTCTTT,CASSSSGVNTEAFF
TRBD1,-,TRBJ2-7,TRBV2,TGTGCCAGCACACTAGGACAGGGCACTAACTACGAGCAGTACTTC,CASTLGQGTNYEQYF
TRBD1,-,TRBJ2-7,TRBV9,TGTGCCAGCAGCGTAGCGTCAGGGGGCGGCTACGAGCAGTACTTC,CASSVASGGGYEQYF
TRBD1,-,TRBJ1-3,TRBV7-9,TGTGCCAGCAGAGGACAGGGTGTATCTGGAAACACCATATATTTT,CASRGQGVSGNTIYF
-,-,TRBJ2-7,TRBV14,TGTGCCAGCAGCCAAGAAGTGATCCGGGGTAGGTCCGAGCAGTACTTC,CASSQEVIRGRSEQYF
-,-,TRBJ1-1,TRBV25-1,TGTGCCAGCAGTGTCGCACAGGGTGGCGCTGAAGCTTTCTTT,CASSVAQGGAEAFF
TRBD2,-,TRBJ2-5,TRBV5-1,TGCGCCAGCAGCTTGGTTGTTAGCGGGAGTCTAGAGACCCAGTACTTC,CASSLVVSGSLETQYF
-,-,TRBJ1-1,TRBV18,TGTGCCAGCTCACCCCCCCAACCGAACACTGAAGCTTTCTTT,CASSPPQPNTEAFF
-,once,TRBJ1-4,TRBV18,TGTGCCAGCTCACCGGCCAATGGGAATGAAAAACTGTTTTTT,CASSPANGNEKLFF
-,-,TRBJ1-3,TRBV30,TGTGCCTGGATGGAGGGGGTATTCGGAAACACCATATATTTT,CAWMEGVFGNTIYF
TRBD2,-,TRBJ2-2,TRBV7-6,TGTGCCAGCAGCTTTTTTACTAGCGGGGGGACAGACACCGGGGAGCTGTTTTTT,CASSFFTSGGTDTGELFF
-,-,TRBJ2-7,TRBV3-1/TRBV3-2,TGTGCCAGCAGCCGTCCGGGGTCCGAGCAGTACTTC,CASSRPGSEQYF
-,-,TRBJ1-5,TRBV13,TGTGCCAGCAGCATCTGGGGGGGAGGAAGCAATCAGCCCCAGCATTTT,CASSIWGGGSNQPQHF
-,-,TRBJ1-1,TRBV4-3,TGCGCCAGCAGCCTAAAAGTCGGAACGGACGCTGAAGCTTTCTTT,CASSLKVGTDAEAFF
-,-,TRBJ1-1,TRBV12-1,TGTGCCAGCAGCTTTCGATACAGAATTACTGAAGCTTTCTTT,CASSFRYRITEAFF
-,-,TRBJ1-3,TRBV3-1/TRBV3-2,TGTGCCAGCAGCCAAGGGGGCTCTGGAAACACCATATATTTT,CASSQGGSGNTIYF
-,-,TRBJ2-7,TRBV5-4,TGTGCCAGCAGCTTGGGAGCTGTCGAGCAGTACTTC,CASSLGAVEQYF
-,-,TRBJ2-2,TRBV3-1/TRBV3-2,TGTGCCAGCAGCCTTATGCCAGGGGCGAACACCGGGGAGCTGTTTTTT,CASSLMPGANTGELFF
-,-,TRBJ2-7,TRBV5-4,TGTGCCAGCAGCCGAATGGACGTTTCCTACGAGCAGTACTTC,CASSRMDVSYEQYF
TRBD1,-,TRBJ2-7,TRBV3-1/TRBV3-2,TGTGCCAGCAGCCCCCGGACAGGGCTTTACGAGCAGTACTTC,CASSPRTGLYEQYF
-,-,TRBJ2-7,TRBV27,TGTGCCAGCGGGGACGGATCCTACGAGCAGTACTTC,CASGDGSYEQYF
-,-,TRBJ1-2,TRBV6-5,TGTGCCAGCAGTTACTCGAGGGTTCGCGGCTACACCTTC,CASSYSRVRGYTF
TRBD2,-,TRBJ2-2,TRBV6-5,TGTGCCAGCAGTTACTCCACTAGCGGGGGGGCCGGGGAGCTGTTTTTT,CASSYSTSGGAGELFF
TRBD1,-,TRBJ1-1,TRBV19,TGTGCCAGTAGTAAGTGGGACAGGGACACTGAAGCTTTCTTT,CASSKWDRDTEAFF
TRBD1,-,TRBJ1-6,TRBV7-2,TGTGCCAGCAGCCTCAGGGGGCCTAGGGCACCCCTCCACTTT,CASSLRGPRAPLHF
-,few,TRBJ1-1,TRBV4-3,TGCGCCAGCAGCCAAGATGGACAGATGAACACTGAAGCTTTCTTT,CASSQDGQMNTEAFF
TRBD1,-,TRBJ1-1,TRBV4-2,TGTGCCAGCAGCCCGCTTTTGACAGGGAGAAAGCCTGAAGCTTTCTTT,CASSPLLTGRKPEAFF
TRBD1,-,TRBJ2-2,TRBV5-1,TGCGCCAGCAGCTCGGACAGGCCGGAGGCCGGGGAGCTGTTTTTT,CASSSDRPEAGELFF
TRBD1,-,TRBJ1-2,TRBV6-1,TGTGCCAGCAGTGACACAGGGGCGCACTACACCTTC,CASSDTGAHYTF
TRBD1,-,TRBJ1-3,TRBV18,TGTGCCAGCTCACCCCTAGGACGGGACAGGTTCCTTAGAAACACCATATATTTT,CASSPLGRDRFLRNTIYF
-,-,TRBJ2-7,TRBV6-5,TGTGCCAGCAGTTACGGCGGGGTATATGAGCAGTACTTC,CASSYGGVYEQYF
-,-,TRBJ2-7,TRBV21-1,TGTGCCAGCAGCAAAAAAACCGGGGCCATGCCCTCTCCGGGACTAGCTTACGAGCAGTACTTC,CASSKKTGAMPSPGLAYEQYF
-,-,TRBJ1-4,TRBV21-1,TGTGCCAGCAGCAAAGCGTTTGCAGGGAGGGTTTCAACTAATGAAAAACTGTTTTTT,CASSKAFAGRVSTNEKLFF
TRBD1,-,TRBJ1-1,TRBV7-6,TGTGCCAGCAGCCCGCGGACAGGGAAGAGTCCTGAAGCTTTCTTT,CASSPRTGKSPEAFF
TRBD1,-,TRBJ2-7,TRBV7-8,TGTGCCAGCACCTTGAGAGGGACAGGGGCCCCCTACGAGCAGTACTTC,CASTLRGTGAPYEQYF
TRBD1,-,TRBJ2-7,TRBV6-2/TRBV6-3,TGTGCCAGCAGTTACCATCTTATCACAGGGGGCTCGTACGGGGACGAGCAGTACTTC,CASSYHLITGGSYGDEQYF
-,-,TRBJ1-2,TRBV7-9,TGTGCCAGCAGCTTATCTGGGATTAACTATGGCTACACCTTC,CASSLSGINYGYTF
TRBD2,-,TRBJ2-1,TRBV4-3,TGCGCCAGCAGCCAAGATTGGAACGGGGGGGCCTACAATGAGCAGTTCTTC,CASSQDWNGGAYNEQFF
-,-,TRBJ2-7,TRBV9,TGTGCCAGCAGCGTGGACGGAGGGAGCTACGAGCAGTACTTC,CASSVDGGSYEQYF
-,-,TRBJ1-2,TRBV7-2,TGTGCCAGCAGCTTAGGAGGGAACTATGGCTACACCTTC,CASSLGGNYGYTF
-,-,TRBJ2-7,TRBV30,TGTGCCTGGAGTGCAGGGCCCTACGAGCAGTACTTC,CAWSAGPYEQYF
TRBD1,-,TRBJ2-7,TRBV6-5,TGTGCCAGCAGTTGGGACAGGGAAATTAGGGAGCAGTACTTC,CASSWDREIREQYF
-,-,TRBJ2-7,TRBV2,TGTGCCAGCAGTGAGGCCTCCAACGGGCAGTACTTC,CASSEASNGQYF
-,-,TRBJ1-4,TRBV24-1,TGTGCCACCATTCAGGACCCTCGCATCGAAAAACTGTTTTTT,CATIQDPRIEKLFF
-,few,TRBJ2-1,TRBV11-2,TGTGCCAGCAGCTTAGAGGCTAGCATGGGTGAGCAGTTCTTC,CASSLEASMGEQFF